Below are 6 T cell receptor beta chains sequenced from a single sample in a study of graft-versus-host responses after intestinal transplantation. Assay used: immunoSEQ multiplex PCR; TCRdb lists only in-frame clones, some missing. The sample includes roughly 70,000 clones, roughly 92% of them seen just once. The sequencing used bone marrow, collected approximately 100 weeks after intestinal transplantation. The receptors originated from a human patient who received an intestinal transplant, so some T cells may come from the graft donor.

The V and J genes are TRBV18 and TRBJ1-2, with D perhaps TRBD1 (6 bases). The CDR3 sequence is 17 residues long. Looked up from germline, CDR1 is KGHSH and CDR2 is LQKENI. V was trimmed by 3 bases and J by 6 bases, leaving 23 bases between them. Here the CDR3 DNA reads TGTGCCAGCTCACCCCAACCCCCAGGGGATGAGGGCAATGGCTACACCTTC. It is translated as CASSPQPPGDEGNGYTF.

The chain is built from TRBV19 and TRBJ2-7; the match to TRBD2 covers 10 bases. The CDR3 spans 14 residues. The trim removed 3 bases at V and 3 bases at J, leaving 2 bases unmatched. Germline V CDR1 and CDR2: LNHDA, SQIVND (reference sequence). The CDR3 reads CASSIASGSYEQYF. The DNA for the CDR3 is TGTGCCAGTAGTATTGCTAGCGGGAGCTACGAGCAGTACTTC.

The J gene is TRBJ2-5, the V gene TRBV7-9, with D possibly called TRBD1 or TRBD2 (5 bases each). This CDR3 is 17 amino acids long. Germline V gene data show CDR1 as SEHNR and CDR2 as FQNEAQ (reference sequence). Trimming took 6 bases from V and 1 from J, leaving 21 bases between them. CDR3 DNA: TGTGCCAGCAGATCCTACTTGGCCAGGGAGCCCCAAGAGACCCAGTACTTC. This sequence encodes CASRSYLAREPQETQYF.

This clone came up once. The chain joins TRBV4-1 to TRBJ2-1; D gene unclear. The CDR3 loop spans 14 amino acids. The ends were cut back, 3 bases at V and 5 bases at J, with 11 bases in the middle. Per germline, CDR1 MGHRA and CDR2 YSYEKL. This CDR3 reads CASSHSTDHNEQFF. In DNA form, the CDR3 reads TGCGCCAGCAGCCACTCGACTGATCACAATGAGCAGTTCTTC.

This chain connects TRBV9 to TRBJ2-7; D tentatively fits TRBD1 or TRBD2 (5 bases each). The CDR3 is 16 amino acids. V lost 4 bases and J 3 bases, leaving 20 bases between the germline ends. CDR1 and CDR2 from the germline V gene are SGDLS and YYNGEE. The CDR3 DNA reads TGTGCCAGCAGCCCAGAGGGCCAGGGTCTAGGCTACGAGCAGTACTTC. Its protein is CASSPEGQGLGYEQYF.

This clone showed up just once. This chain uses TRBV7-6 with TRBJ1-1; tentative D call: TRBD1 (5 bases). The germline V gene encodes CDR1 SGHVS and CDR2 FNYEAQ. Trimming stripped 2 bases from V and 1 base from J, with 11 bases between. This CDR3 contains 15 residues. DNA of the CDR3: TGTGCCAGCAGCTTATTCCGGGGCAAGAACACTGAAGCTTTCTTT. Translated, it gives CASSLFRGKNTEAFF.